Sequencing of this T cell receptor beta chain was carried out in a study of shared clonotypes between healthy human individuals. The wider study: Donor ages ranged 18 to 49 years: a couple of women, a few men.

The V segment lost 7 bases and the J segment 5 bases; nucleotides outside the gene matches: 6. Germline assignment: CDR1 LNHNV and CDR2 YYDKDF (reference sequence). The CDR3 covers 13 residues. For every subset, genomic DNA was evenly distributed across several immunoSEQ plates. The sequenced material, unsorted PBMC DNA, was run on ten immunoSEQ deep assay plates. Assay used: immunoSEQ multiplex PCR; TCRdb lists only in-frame clones, some missing. The table includes approximately 470,000 clones, around four fifths detected once. As to this clone: The target antigen is unknown.

Study conclusions and caveats: Sampling covered blood only; tissue repertoires likely differ.

Material: PBMCs. This chain uses TRBV15 with TRBJ2-7; 9 bases align to TRBD2. The TCR originated in a woman between 40 and 50 years old in good health. Some clones in this sample may be carry-over from other donors' samples. The CDR3 nucleotides read TGTGCCACCACGGCGGGAGGGGGTGACGAGCAGTACTTC. Translated: CATTAGGGDEQYF.